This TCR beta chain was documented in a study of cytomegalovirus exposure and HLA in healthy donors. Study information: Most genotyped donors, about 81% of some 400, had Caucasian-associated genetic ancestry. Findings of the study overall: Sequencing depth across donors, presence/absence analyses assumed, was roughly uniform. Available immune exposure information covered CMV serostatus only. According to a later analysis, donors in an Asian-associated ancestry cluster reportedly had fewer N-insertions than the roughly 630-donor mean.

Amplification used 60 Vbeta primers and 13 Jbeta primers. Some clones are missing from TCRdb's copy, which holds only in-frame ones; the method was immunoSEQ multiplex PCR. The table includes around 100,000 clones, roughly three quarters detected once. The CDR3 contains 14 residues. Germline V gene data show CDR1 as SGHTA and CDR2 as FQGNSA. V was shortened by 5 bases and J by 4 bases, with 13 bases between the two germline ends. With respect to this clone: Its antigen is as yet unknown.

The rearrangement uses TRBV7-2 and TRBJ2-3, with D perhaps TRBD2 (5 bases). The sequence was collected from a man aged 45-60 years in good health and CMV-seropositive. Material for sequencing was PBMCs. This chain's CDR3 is CASSPPPLADTQYF. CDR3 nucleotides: TGTGCCAGCAGCCCACCACCACTAGCAGATACGCAGTATTTT.